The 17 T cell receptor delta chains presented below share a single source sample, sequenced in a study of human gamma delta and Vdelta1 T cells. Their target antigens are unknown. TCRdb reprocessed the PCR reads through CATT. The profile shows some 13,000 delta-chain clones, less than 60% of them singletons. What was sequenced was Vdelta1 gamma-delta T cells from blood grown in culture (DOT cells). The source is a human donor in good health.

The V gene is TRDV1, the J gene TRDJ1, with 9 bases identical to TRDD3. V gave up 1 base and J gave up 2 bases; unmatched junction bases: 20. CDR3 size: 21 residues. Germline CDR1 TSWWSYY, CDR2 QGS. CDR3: CALGEPSLPNRWGIKTDKLIF. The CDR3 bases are TGTGCTCTTGGGGAACCCTCCTTACCCAACCGGTGGGGGATAAAAACCGATAAACTCATCTTT.

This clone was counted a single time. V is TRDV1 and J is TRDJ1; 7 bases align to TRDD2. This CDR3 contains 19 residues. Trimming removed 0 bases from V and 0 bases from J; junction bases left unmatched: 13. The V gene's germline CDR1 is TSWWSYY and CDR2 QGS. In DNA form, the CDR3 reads TGTGCTCTTGGGGAACTTTCCTACGAATCCGGGAGTTACACCGATAAACTCATCTTT. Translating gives CALGELSYESGSYTDKLIF.

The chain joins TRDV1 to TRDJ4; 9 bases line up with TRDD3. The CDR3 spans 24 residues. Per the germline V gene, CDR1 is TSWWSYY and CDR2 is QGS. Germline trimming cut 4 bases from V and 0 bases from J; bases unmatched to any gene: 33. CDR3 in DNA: TGTGCTCTTGGGGCCCTAACCTCCAACTTCCACTACTGGGGGACCCATCCTAAGGCCAGACCCCTGATCTTT. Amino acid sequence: CALGALTSNFHYWGTHPKARPLIF.

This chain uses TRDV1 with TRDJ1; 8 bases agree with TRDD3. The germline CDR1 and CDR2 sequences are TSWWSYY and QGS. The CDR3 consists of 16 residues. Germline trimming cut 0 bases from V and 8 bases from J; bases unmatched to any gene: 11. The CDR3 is CALGELRGYSGPKLIF. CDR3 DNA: TGTGCTCTTGGGGAACTCCGGGGATACTCGGGTCCCAAACTCATCTTT.

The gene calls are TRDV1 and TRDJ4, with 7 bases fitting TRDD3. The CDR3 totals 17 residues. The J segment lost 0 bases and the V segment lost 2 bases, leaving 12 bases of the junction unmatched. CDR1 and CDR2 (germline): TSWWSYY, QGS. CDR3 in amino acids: CALGEAAWGSAARPLIF. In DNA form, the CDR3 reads TGTGCTCTTGGGGAAGCTGCCTGGGGGTCCGCGGCCAGACCCCTGATCTTT.

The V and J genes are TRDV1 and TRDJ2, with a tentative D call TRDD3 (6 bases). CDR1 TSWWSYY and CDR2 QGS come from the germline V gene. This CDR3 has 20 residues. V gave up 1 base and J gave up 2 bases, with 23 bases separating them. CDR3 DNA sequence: TGTGCTCTTGGGGAACCGCCGGACAATAACGGGGGAGTCTTGACAGCACAACTCTTCTTT. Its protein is CALGEPPDNNGGVLTAQLFF.

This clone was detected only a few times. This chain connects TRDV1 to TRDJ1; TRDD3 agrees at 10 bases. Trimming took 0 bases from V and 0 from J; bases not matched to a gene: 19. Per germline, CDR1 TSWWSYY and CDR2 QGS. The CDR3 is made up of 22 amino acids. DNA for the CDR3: TGTGCTCTTGGGGAACTAGCGATAGGCCCCACACTGGGGGATGGGGACACCGATAAACTCATCTTT. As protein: CALGELAIGPTLGDGDTDKLIF.

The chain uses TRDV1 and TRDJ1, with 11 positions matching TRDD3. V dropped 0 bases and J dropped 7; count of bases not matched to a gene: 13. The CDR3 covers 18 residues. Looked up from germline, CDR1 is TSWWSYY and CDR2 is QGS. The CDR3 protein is CALGELVNDWGIGSKLIF. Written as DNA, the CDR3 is TGTGCTCTTGGGGAACTAGTCAATGACTGGGGGATAGGATCTAAACTCATCTTT.

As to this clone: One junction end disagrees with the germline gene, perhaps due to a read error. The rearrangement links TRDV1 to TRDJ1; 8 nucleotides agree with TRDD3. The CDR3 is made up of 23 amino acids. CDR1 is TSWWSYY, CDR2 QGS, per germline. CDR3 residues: CALGELRLPGALLGGQYTDKRIF. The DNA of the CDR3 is TGTGCTCTTGGGGAATTGAGGTTGCCGGGGGCCCTACTGGGGGGCCAGTACACCGATAAACGCATCTTT.

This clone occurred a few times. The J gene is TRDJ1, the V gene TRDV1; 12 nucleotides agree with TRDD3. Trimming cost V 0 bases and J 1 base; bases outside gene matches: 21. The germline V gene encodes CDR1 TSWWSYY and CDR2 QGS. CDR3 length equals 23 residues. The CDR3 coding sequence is TGTGCTCTTGGGGAACTCCTCTTCCTACCACGTACTGGGGGATACATCTCCACCGATAAACTCATCTTT. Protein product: CALGELLFLPRTGGYISTDKLIF.

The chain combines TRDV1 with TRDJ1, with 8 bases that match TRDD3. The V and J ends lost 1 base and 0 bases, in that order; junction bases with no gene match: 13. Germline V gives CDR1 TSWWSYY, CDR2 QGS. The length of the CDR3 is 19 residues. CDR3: CALGEPRRGGLSHTDKLIF. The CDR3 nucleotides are TGTGCTCTTGGGGAACCTAGGCGTGGGGGATTGAGCCACACCGATAAACTCATCTTT.

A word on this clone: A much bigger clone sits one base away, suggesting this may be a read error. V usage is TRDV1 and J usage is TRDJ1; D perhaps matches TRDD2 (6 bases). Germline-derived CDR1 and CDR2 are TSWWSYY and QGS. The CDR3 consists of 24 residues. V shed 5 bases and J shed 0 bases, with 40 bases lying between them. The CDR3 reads CALGCHLVLPDRKGCLKYTDKLIF. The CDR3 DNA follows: TGTGCTCTTGGGTGCCACTTGGTCCTACCGGATCGTAAGGGATGCTTAAAGTACACCGATAAACTCATCTTT.

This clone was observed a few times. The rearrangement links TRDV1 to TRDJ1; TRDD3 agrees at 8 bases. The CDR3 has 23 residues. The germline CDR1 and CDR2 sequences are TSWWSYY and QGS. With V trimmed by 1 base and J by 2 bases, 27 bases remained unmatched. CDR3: CALGERDPSMFWGKDEFTDKLIF. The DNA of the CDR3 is TGTGCTCTTGGGGAACGTGACCCGTCAATGTTCTGGGGGAAAGACGAGTTTACCGATAAACTCATCTTT.

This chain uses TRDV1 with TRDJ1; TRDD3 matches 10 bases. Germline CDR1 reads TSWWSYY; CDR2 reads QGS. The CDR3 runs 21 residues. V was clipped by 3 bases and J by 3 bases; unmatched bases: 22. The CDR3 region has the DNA TGTGCTCTTGGGGATCCCGGACAGCCACGGGATTACTGGGGGATTCCCGATAAACTCATCTTT. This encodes CALGDPGQPRDYWGIPDKLIF.

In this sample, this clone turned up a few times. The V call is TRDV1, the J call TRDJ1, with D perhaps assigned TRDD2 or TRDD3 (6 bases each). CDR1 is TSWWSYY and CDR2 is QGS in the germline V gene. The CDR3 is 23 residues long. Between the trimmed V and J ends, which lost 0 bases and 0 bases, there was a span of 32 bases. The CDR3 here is CALGELRVLRGEAGSSDTDKLIF. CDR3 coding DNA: TGTGCTCTTGGGGAACTTCGGGTCCTACGGGGGGAGGCTGGTTCTTCAGACACCGATAAACTCATCTTT.

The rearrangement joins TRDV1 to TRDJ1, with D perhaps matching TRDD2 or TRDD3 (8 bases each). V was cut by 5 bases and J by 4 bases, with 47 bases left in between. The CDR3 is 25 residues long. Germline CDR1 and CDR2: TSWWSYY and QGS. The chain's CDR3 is CALGNNPIVPVLLPTGWGISDKLIF. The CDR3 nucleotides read TGTGCTCTTGGGAACAACCCCATTGTCCCCGTTCTTCTTCCTACGGGTTGGGGGATCAGCGATAAACTCATCTTT.

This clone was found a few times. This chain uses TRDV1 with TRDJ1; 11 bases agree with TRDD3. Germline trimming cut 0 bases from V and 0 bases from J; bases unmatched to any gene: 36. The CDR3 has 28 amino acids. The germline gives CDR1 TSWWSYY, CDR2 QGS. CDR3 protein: CALGELWGSLLMGDTHFPWSEYTDKLIF. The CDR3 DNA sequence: TGTGCTCTTGGGGAACTATGGGGCAGCTTATTGATGGGGGATACGCACTTTCCGTGGAGCGAGTACACCGATAAACTCATCTTT.